The rows below give T cell receptor beta chains drawn from one sample of a study of blood T cell repertoires in COVID-19. Some clones are missing from TCRdb's copy, which holds only in-frame ones; the method was immunoSEQ multiplex PCR. The sample carries a few hundred thousand clones, about 82% recorded once. Sequenced material: peripheral blood. The receptors here all came from a woman of 80 years or more with acute or convalescent COVID-19. The CDR3 runs from the conserved cysteine through the conserved F or W. A D gene is named only where the DNA matches it firmly. Size values are once, few and many counts, or a class for expanded clones, and some rows have none.

size	J	D	V	CDR3	DNA
.	TRBJ1-2	.	TRBV28	CASSLTGVGGIEYTF	TGTGCCAGCAGTTTAACGGGGGTCGGAGGAATAGAGTACACCTTC
.	TRBJ2-3	TRBD2	TRBV3-1/TRBV3-2	CASSQQRGGEKQYF	TGTGCCAGCAGCCAACAGCGGGGGGGCGAAAAGCAGTATTTT
.	TRBJ1-2	TRBD1	TRBV5-1	CASSLGQGSYGYTF	TGCGCCAGCAGTTTAGGACAGGGCTCTTATGGCTACACCTTC
.	TRBJ2-7	TRBD1	TRBV16	CASSHPPTGVGEQYF	TGTGCCAGCAGCCACCCCCCGACAGGGGTGGGCGAGCAGTACTTC
.	TRBJ1-1	.	TRBV5-6	CASSPQLQLNTEAFF	TGTGCCAGCAGTCCCCAACTTCAACTGAACACTGAAGCTTTCTTT
.	TRBJ1-1	.	TRBV30	CAWSPGQTNTEAFF	TGTGCCTGGAGTCCAGGACAGACGAACACTGAAGCTTTCTTT
few	TRBJ1-6	.	TRBV7-8	CASSPPPGGGGNSPLHF	TGTGCCAGCAGCCCACCCCCAGGAGGGGGGGGTAATTCACCCCTCCACTTT
once	TRBJ1-5	.	TRBV30	CAWSPTFNQPQHF	TGTGCCTGGAGTCCTACTTTCAATCAGCCCCAGCATTTT
.	TRBJ2-1	TRBD2	TRBV11-2	CASTLGLAGGPGNEQFF	TGTGCCAGCACCTTGGGACTAGCGGGGGGGCCGGGGAATGAGCAGTTCTTC
.	TRBJ2-7	TRBD1	TRBV18	CASSPRPPGQGSYEQYF	TGTGCCAGCTCACCAAGGCCCCCGGGACAGGGGAGCTACGAGCAGTACTTC
.	TRBJ1-2	.	TRBV11-3	CASSLTSLNYGYTF	TGTGCCAGCAGCTTAACTTCGCTGAACTATGGCTACACCTTC
.	TRBJ2-5	TRBD2	TRBV27	CASSPGSGGIETQYF	TGTGCCAGCAGTCCAGGAAGCGGGGGAATAGAGACCCAGTACTTC
.	TRBJ1-5	.	TRBV15	CATSRDGDSYSNQPQHF	TGTGCCACCAGCAGAGATGGCGACAGCTATAGCAATCAGCCCCAGCATTTT
.	TRBJ1-1	TRBD1	TRBV5-6	CASSLTRGETEAFF	TGTGCCAGCAGCCTTACCAGGGGGGAGACTGAAGCTTTCTTT
.	TRBJ1-2	.	TRBV29-1	CSVAPTGSYGYTF	TGCAGCGTTGCACCAACCGGTTCCTATGGCTACACCTTC
.	TRBJ1-5	TRBD1	TRBV5-5	CASSWTGDADQPQHF	TGTGCCAGCAGCTGGACAGGGGATGCGGATCAGCCCCAGCATTTT
.	TRBJ2-1	TRBD1	TRBV3-1/TRBV3-2	CASSHADRASYNEQFF	TGTGCCAGCAGCCACGCCGACAGGGCCTCCTACAATGAGCAGTTCTTC
.	TRBJ2-5	.	TRBV5-4	CASSLVTTQETQYF	TGTGCCAGCAGCTTGGTAACTACCCAAGAGACCCAGTACTTC
.	TRBJ1-2	TRBD1	TRBV7-2	CASSLIGQDDYYGYTF	TGTGCCAGCAGCTTGATCGGACAGGATGATTACTATGGCTACACCTTC
.	TRBJ1-4	TRBD1	TRBV7-2	CASSGGTGLNEKLFF	TGTGCCAGCAGCGGCGGGACAGGCCTTAATGAAAAACTGTTTTTT
.	TRBJ2-7	.	TRBV18	CASSPTAYEQYF	TGTGCCAGCTCACCGACAGCCTACGAGCAGTACTTC
.	TRBJ2-1	.	TRBV30	CAWAGTKYNEQFF	TGTGCCTGGGCCGGGACAAAATACAATGAGCAGTTCTTC
.	TRBJ2-1	.	TRBV12-5	CASGSLSPEQFF	TGTGCTAGTGGTTCCCTCTCTCCCGAGCAGTTCTTC
.	TRBJ1-4	TRBD1	TRBV6-2/TRBV6-3	CASSYPPDRGDEKLFF	TGTGCCAGCAGTTACCCCCCCGACAGGGGCGATGAAAAACTGTTTTTT
.	TRBJ1-3	.	TRBV6-5	CASTGGTNGNTIYF	TGTGCCAGCACCGGGGGGACTAATGGAAACACCATATATTTT
once	TRBJ2-7	TRBD2	TRBV9	CASSQNPGGSYEQYF	TGTGCCAGCAGTCAAAACCCGGGGGGCTCCTACGAGCAGTACTTC
few	TRBJ1-2	TRBD1	TRBV5-4	CASSSTGQGGSGYTF	TGTGCCAGCAGCTCAACTGGACAGGGGGGCTCTGGCTACACCTTC
.	TRBJ2-7	TRBD2	TRBV2	CAAGTQIYEQYF	TGTGCAGCGGGGACTCAGATCTACGAGCAGTACTTC
once	TRBJ2-7	.	TRBV5-1	CASSTTAGFEEQYF	TGCGCCAGCAGCACGACAGCTGGGTTCGAGGAGCAGTACTTC
.	TRBJ2-7	.	TRBV6-4	CASSELPGSAAYEQYF	TGTGCCAGCAGTGAGCTCCCAGGATCCGCTGCCTACGAGCAGTACTTC
.	TRBJ2-1	TRBD2	TRBV6-5	CASKDSGRGNNEQFF	TGTGCCAGCAAGGATAGCGGGAGAGGCAACAATGAGCAGTTCTTC
.	TRBJ1-2	.	TRBV30	CAWSVQGYGYTF	TGTGCCTGGAGTGTGCAGGGCTATGGCTACACCTTC
once	TRBJ2-1	.	TRBV7-3	CASSLGGPNNEQFF	TGTGCCAGCAGCTTAGGAGGCCCCAACAATGAGCAGTTCTTC
.	TRBJ2-7	.	TRBV7-9	CASSPTGPYEQYF	TGTGCCAGCAGCCCCACAGGACCCTACGAGCAGTACTTC
.	TRBJ2-7	TRBD1	TRBV18	CASSPIITGGGYEQYF	TGTGCCAGCTCACCAATAATAACAGGGGGAGGCTACGAGCAGTACTTC
.	TRBJ1-1	.	TRBV20-1	CSASNNMNTEAFF	TGCAGTGCTAGTAACAACATGAACACTGAAGCTTTCTTT
.	TRBJ1-2	.	TRBV27	CASSLRSANYGYTF	TGTGCCAGCAGTTTAAGATCAGCTAACTATGGCTACACCTTC
few	TRBJ1-1	TRBD1	TRBV10-3	CAISGAGGEAFF	TGTGCCATCAGTGGAGCAGGGGGAGAAGCTTTCTTT
.	TRBJ2-5	TRBD2	TRBV5-1	CASSDSSGSETQYF	TGCGCCAGCAGCGACTCGAGCGGGAGTGAGACCCAGTACTTC
.	TRBJ1-2	TRBD1	TRBV7-3	CASSGAGGLGYTF	TGTGCCAGCAGCGGAGCAGGGGGCCTCGGCTACACCTTC
.	TRBJ2-2	TRBD2	TRBV7-3	CASSAQGLAREGTGELFF	TGTGCCAGCAGCGCCCAAGGACTAGCGAGGGAGGGCACCGGGGAGCTGTTTTTT
.	TRBJ1-1	TRBD1	TRBV10-3	CAISGGTGVSEAFF	TGTGCCATCAGTGGAGGGACAGGGGTTTCTGAAGCTTTCTTT
once	TRBJ1-1	.	TRBV27	CASSLQWGGTEAFF	TGTGCCAGCAGTCTTCAATGGGGGGGAACTGAAGCTTTCTTT
.	TRBJ2-1	TRBD1	TRBV7-6	CASSLGPGTGAYNEQFF	TGTGCCAGCAGCTTGGGACCCGGGACAGGGGCTTACAATGAGCAGTTCTTC
.	TRBJ2-1	TRBD1	TRBV7-2	CASSPDRDNEQFF	TGTGCCAGCAGCCCCGACAGGGACAATGAGCAGTTCTTC
.	TRBJ2-2	TRBD2	TRBV28	CASSLSGRAFHTGELFF	TGTGCCAGCAGTTTAAGCGGGAGGGCTTTTCACACCGGGGAGCTGTTTTTT
.	TRBJ2-3	.	TRBV6-5	CASSYAGDTQYF	TGTGCCAGCAGTTACGCAGGAGATACGCAGTATTTT
.	TRBJ1-4	.	TRBV28	CASSLRGEKLFF	TGTGCCAGCAGTTTACGCGGGGAAAAACTGTTTTTT
.	TRBJ1-2	TRBD1	TRBV19	CASTNWDRGYGYTF	TGTGCCAGTACCAATTGGGACAGGGGGTATGGCTACACCTTC
once	TRBJ2-3	.	TRBV13	CASSLSDRDTQYF	TGTGCCAGCAGCTTGAGCGACCGAGATACGCAGTATTTT
.	TRBJ2-2	.	TRBV5-1	CASSLEGVAGELFF	TGCGCCAGCAGCTTGGAAGGGGTTGCCGGGGAGCTGTTTTTT
few	TRBJ1-1	TRBD1	TRBV7-9	CASSLATGMNTEAFF	TGTGCCAGCAGCTTAGCGACAGGGATGAACACTGAAGCTTTCTTT
.	TRBJ1-2	.	TRBV7-8	CASGGTNYGYTF	TGTGCCAGCGGAGGGACTAACTATGGCTACACCTTC
.	TRBJ1-2	.	TRBV19	CASSASEGYGYTF	TGTGCCAGTAGCGCCTCGGAGGGCTATGGCTACACCTTC
.	TRBJ1-1	TRBD1	TRBV29-1	CSVPGTGGGGTEAFF	TGCAGCGTTCCGGGGACAGGGGGTGGTGGAACTGAAGCTTTCTTT
.	TRBJ1-6	.	TRBV4-3	CASSPGLGSSPLHF	TGCGCCAGCAGCCCGGGACTTGGGAGTTCACCCCTCCACTTT
many	TRBJ2-1	TRBD2	TRBV6-5	CASSPPREATTRQFF	TGTGCCAGCTCCCCTCCACGGGAGGCCACAACCAGGCAGTTCTTC
.	TRBJ1-3	.	TRBV29-1	CSVGRDSSGNTIYF	TGCAGCGTTGGGAGGGATTCGAGTGGAAACACCATATATTTT
.	TRBJ2-5	TRBD2	TRBV7-2	CASSYGLAGGRTQYF	TGTGCCAGCAGTTACGGACTAGCGGGGGGGCGGACCCAGTACTTC